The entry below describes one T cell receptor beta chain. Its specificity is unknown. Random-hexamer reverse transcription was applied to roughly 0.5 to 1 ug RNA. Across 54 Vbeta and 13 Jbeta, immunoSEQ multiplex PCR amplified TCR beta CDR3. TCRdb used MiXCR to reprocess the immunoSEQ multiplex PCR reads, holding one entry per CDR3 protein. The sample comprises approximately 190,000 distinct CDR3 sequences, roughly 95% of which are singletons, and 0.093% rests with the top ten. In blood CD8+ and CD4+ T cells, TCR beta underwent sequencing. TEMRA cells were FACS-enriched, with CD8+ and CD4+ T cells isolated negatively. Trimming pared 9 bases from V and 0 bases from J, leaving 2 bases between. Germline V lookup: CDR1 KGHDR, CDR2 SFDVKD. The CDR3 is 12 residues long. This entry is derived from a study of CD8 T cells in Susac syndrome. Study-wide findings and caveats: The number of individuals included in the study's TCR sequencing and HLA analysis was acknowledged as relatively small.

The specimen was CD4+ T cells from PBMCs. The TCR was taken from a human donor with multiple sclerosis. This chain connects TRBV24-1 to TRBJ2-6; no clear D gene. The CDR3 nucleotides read TGTGCCACCGGCTCTGGGGCCAACGTCCTGACTTTC. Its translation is CATGSGANVLTF.